The sequence of this T cell receptor (beta chain) was determined in a study of glioma-infiltrating T cells. Using RNA template, CDR3s of TCR alpha and beta were amplified with iRepertoire arm-PCR. Input was roughly 85-400 ng of tissue mRNA or PBMC total RNA. Via MiXCR, TCRdb re-called the multiplex PCR reads, giving one row per CDR3 protein. The profile shows 95,000 to 110,000 distinct CDR3 sequences, about 30% of them singletons. This clonotype was seen at least ten times. Its specificity is unknown. Broader study findings: Very few CDR3 sequences were shared between tissue and blood. Gliomas, especially low-grade, showed above-expected tissue-blood divergence; non-neoplastic patients showed below.

In germline, CDR1 is MNHNS, CDR2 SASEGT. With 8 bases removed from V and 1 base from J, the gap between germline ends came to 12 bases. This CDR3 is 13 amino acids long. Sample: glioma tissue, nonneoplastic brain tissue, or PBMCs (not recorded which). This receptor was taken from a human donor with low-grade glioma or glioblastoma, undergoing nonglioma brain surgery, or in good health (not recorded which). The chain carries TRBV6-1 and TRBJ2-7, with D uncertain. The CDR3 protein is CASASSYSYEQYF. CDR3 nucleotide sequence: TGTGCCAGCGCCTCGTCGTATTCCTACGAGCAGTACTTC.